The subject of this entry is one TCR beta chain. In the same sample, other DNA sequences code for this CDR3. This sample is drawn from a study of blood T cell repertoires in COVID-19. Using immunoSEQ multiplex PCR, the repertoire was profiled, and TCRdb retains in-frame clones only, with some absent. Among some 280,000 clones listed, 70% to 90% were seen once. Trimming shortened V by 1 base and J by 0 bases, and 12 bases separated the two germline ends. The germline V gene has CDR1 LGHNA and CDR2 YSLEER. The CDR3 consists of 17 residues. The sample consisted of peripheral blood. The sequence derives from a woman aged 25 to 39 with active or convalescent COVID-19. V and J are TRBV4-3 and TRBJ1-4; D is ambiguous. CDR3 coding DNA: TGCGCCAGCAGCCAAGGTGTCGGTAGTGCAACTAATGAAAAACTGTTTTTT. Protein sequence: CASSQGVGSATNEKLFF.